This TCR beta chain was observed in a study of response to subunit inactivated influenza vaccine. TCRdb re-called the RT-PCR reads through MiXCR, storing one row per CDR3 protein. The sample shows hundreds of thousands of distinct CDR3 sequences, roughly 15% of them seen only once. Study outcomes and limitations: The authors put forward the suggestion that each seasonal influenza vaccination may bring in only a limited number of new T cells.

Germline CDR1 DFQATT, CDR2 SNEGSKA (reference sequence). The CDR3 is made up of 15 amino acids. Trimming cost V 3 bases and J 0 bases, with 13 bases left between them. This clonotype has a count of ten or more. What it recognizes is unknown. The chain links TRBV20-1 to TRBJ2-3, with D tentatively TRBD1 or TRBD2 (6 bases each). Sequencing was performed on PBMCs from blood, taken 14 to 15 days before vaccination. The clonotype comes from a man aged 45-65 years who received an inactivated influenza vaccine. The CDR3 loop reads CSASFGGGSTDTQYF. CDR3 DNA sequence: TGCAGTGCTAGCTTCGGAGGGGGGAGCACAGATACGCAGTATTTT.